These 20 T cell receptor beta chains came from one sample sequenced in a study of shared clonotypes between healthy human individuals. Sequenced by immunoSEQ multiplex PCR; TCRdb stores in-frame clones only, minus some. This sample has fewer than 1 million clones, with 90% to 98% found just once. CD8 cells classed as naive were CD45RO-negative and positively selected for CCR7, excluding terminally differentiated effector memory CD45RA+ cells. Sequencing was performed on naive CD8+ T cells sorted from blood. The receptor source for this set is a man aged 25-45 years in good health.

This clone showed up just a few times. The sample contains more than one DNA sequence encoding this CDR3. This sequence joins TRBV7-8 and TRBJ1-5; TRBD1 matches 8 bases. The CDR3 is 15 amino acids. In germline, CDR1 is SGHVS, CDR2 FQNEAQ. V lost 2 bases, J lost 1 base, and 1 base stayed unmatched. The CDR3 sequence is CASSLTGGSNQPQHF. The CDR3, as DNA: TGTGCCAGCAGCTTAACAGGGGGAAGCAATCAGCCCCAGCATTTT.

The chain combines TRBV19 with TRBJ2-3; 9 bases are a match to TRBD2. The CDR3 runs 18 residues. The ends lost 6 bases at V and 3 bases at J; junction bases unmatched: 16. Germline assignment: CDR1 LNHDA and CDR2 SQIVND (reference sequence). For the CDR3, the DNA is TGTGCCAGTAGCCAAAGCGTGGTAGCGGGAGATGGAACAGATACGCAGTATTTT. Translating it yields CASSQSVVAGDGTDTQYF.

This rearrangement joins TRBV7-9 to TRBJ2-3, with D hard to call. Germline V gene lookup returns CDR1 SEHNR and CDR2 FQNEAQ (reference sequence). Trimming shortened V by 5 bases and J by 2 bases, and 8 bases separated the two germline ends. This CDR3 is 13 amino acids long. DNA for the CDR3: TGTGCCAGCAGCCGAACTCACACAGATACGCAGTATTTT. Protein sequence: CASSRTHTDTQYF.

This rearrangement joins TRBV6-5 to TRBJ2-3; 7 bases line up with TRBD2. This CDR3 has 15 amino acids. V was clipped by 6 bases and J by 3 bases; unmatched bases: 9. Germline CDR1 MNHEY, CDR2 SVGAGI. This chain's CDR3 is CASSFASGFTDTQYF. CDR3 coding DNA: TGTGCCAGCAGCTTTGCTAGCGGATTTACAGATACGCAGTATTTT.

V is TRBV7-9 and J is TRBJ2-7, with 11 bases fitting TRBD2. V lost 2 bases and J lost 3; bases outside the gene matches: 3. Germline CDR1 SEHNR, CDR2 FQNEAQ (reference sequence). The CDR3 spans 15 residues. The CDR3 DNA sequence: TGTGCCAGCAGCTTAACTAGCGGGGGATACTACGAGCAGTACTTC. This translates into CASSLTSGGYYEQYF.

The V and J genes are TRBV13 and TRBJ1-3; the match to TRBD1 covers 7 bases. This CDR3 is built from 16 residues. Germline lookup yields CDR1 PRHDT and CDR2 FYEKMQ (reference sequence). The junction had 7 bases not matched to a gene; V was cut back by 5 bases and J by 0 bases. The CDR3 DNA is TGTGCCAGCAGCCACACCCGACAGGGCTCTGGAAACACCATATATTTT. Translating it yields CASSHTRQGSGNTIYF.

Only one count was recorded for this clone. V gene TRBV7-2 combines with J gene TRBJ1-2; 8 nucleotides align to TRBD1. The junction had 5 bases not matched to a gene; V was cut back by 2 bases and J by 0 bases. Germline CDR1 is SGHTA and CDR2 is FQGNSA. This CDR3 region has 16 residues. The CDR3 region is CASSLPRTGPNYGYTF. CDR3 sequence (DNA): TGTGCCAGCAGCTTACCGAGGACAGGGCCTAACTATGGCTACACCTTC.

This sequence joins TRBV5-4 and TRBJ2-1; the D is unclear. The germline gives CDR1 SGHNT, CDR2 YYREEE (reference sequence). The CDR3 has 15 amino acids. Trimming took off 3 bases at V and 0 bases at J, with 10 bases between the two ends. The CDR3 spells CASSSQESSYNEQFF. CDR3 nucleotide sequence: TGTGCCAGCAGCTCCCAGGAAAGCTCCTACAATGAGCAGTTCTTC.

This clone was seen a few times. In the same sample, other DNA sequences code for this CDR3. The chain has TRBV28 and TRBJ1-4; D call uncertain. CDR1 is MDHEN, CDR2 SYDVKM, per germline. V was shortened by 6 bases and J by 5 bases, with 13 bases between the two germline ends. The CDR3 totals 14 residues. CDR3 protein: CASSPDRPNEKLFF. CDR3 coding DNA: TGTGCCAGCAGCCCCGATAGACCGAATGAAAAACTGTTTTTT.

The rearrangement joins TRBV27 to TRBJ2-7; the match to TRBD2 covers 9 bases. The V and J ends lost 3 bases and 4 bases, in that order; junction bases with no gene match: 4. CDR1 is MNHEY and CDR2 is SMNVEV in the germline V gene (reference sequence). The CDR3 runs to 14 residues. As DNA, the CDR3 is TGTGCCAGCAGTTTTAGGCGGGGGGGGTACGAGCAGTACTTC. It is translated as CASSFRRGGYEQYF.

The rearrangement joins TRBV5-1 to TRBJ1-5; tentative D call: TRBD1 (6 bases). The V end lost 0 bases, the J end lost 5 bases, and 18 bases lay between the germline ends. This CDR3 is 17 amino acids long. CDR1 is SGHRS and CDR2 is YFSETQ in the germline V gene. The CDR3 coding sequence is TGCGCCAGCAGCTTGGCGCCGGGAGGGGGTCCGGATCAGCCCCAGCATTTT. Its translation is CASSLAPGGGPDQPQHF.

V is TRBV28 and J is TRBJ2-7; TRBD2 might be the D (5 bases). V was shortened by 3 bases and J by 5 bases, with 11 bases between the two germline ends. CDR1 and CDR2 (germline): MDHEN, SYDVKM. This CDR3 has 13 amino acids. CDR3 coding DNA: TGTGCCAGCAGTTTCCTCCGGGGTAACGAGCAGTACTTC. The encoded protein is CASSFLRGNEQYF.

The CDR3 nucleotides are TGCGCCACCCATCCCGCGAACACTGAAGCTTTCTTT. It yields the protein CATHPANTEAFF. The chain employs TRBV10-2 and TRBJ1-1, with D unclear. CDR3 length: 12 residues. V was shortened by 10 bases and J by 1 base, with 10 bases between the two germline ends. Germline CDR1 and CDR2: WSHSY and SAAADI.

The CDR3 sequence is CASNQDRSEGRDEQYF. The CDR3 coding sequence is TGTGCCAGCAACCAAGACAGATCAGAGGGACGGGACGAGCAGTACTTC. The rearrangement links TRBV7-9 to TRBJ2-7; either TRBD1 or TRBD2 may supply D (5 bases each). With 7 bases removed from V and 5 bases from J, the gap between germline ends came to 24 bases. Germline V gene data show CDR1 as SEHNR and CDR2 as FQNEAQ (reference sequence). This CDR3 contains 16 residues.

The chain recombines TRBV11-2 with TRBJ2-7; no firm D call. From germline, CDR1 is SGHAT and CDR2 FQNNGV. CDR3 size: 11 residues. The germline V and J ends were trimmed by 0 bases and 7 bases, with 4 bases remaining between them. This CDR3 is CASSLEGEQYF. The CDR3 nucleotides read TGTGCCAGCAGCTTAGAGGGAGAGCAGTACTTC.

The chain carries TRBV19 and TRBJ1-1, with 8 bases matching TRBD1. The germline CDR1 and CDR2 sequences are LNHDA and SQIVND (reference sequence). The CDR3 has 17 residues. With 5 bases clipped from V and 0 bases from J, the junction kept 11 bases outside the gene matches. The CDR3: CASSPVGQVFMNTEAFF. The CDR3 DNA is TGTGCCAGTAGTCCTGTGGGACAGGTGTTCATGAACACTGAAGCTTTCTTT.

V usage is TRBV28 and J usage is TRBJ2-3, with 9 bases identical to TRBD2. Germline-derived CDR1 and CDR2 are MDHEN and SYDVKM. The CDR3 covers 19 residues. J lost 2 bases, V lost 5 bases, and 17 bases had no gene match. The CDR3: CASSPRAPPTSGYTDTQYF. In DNA form, the CDR3 reads TGTGCCAGCAGTCCCCGAGCCCCCCCGACTAGCGGATACACAGATACGCAGTATTTT.

This chain uses TRBV2 with TRBJ1-5; D remains unclear. Germline CDR1 SNHLY, CDR2 FYNNEI. V was trimmed by 5 bases and J by 5 bases, leaving 10 bases between them. The CDR3 is made up of 13 amino acids. The CDR3 coding sequence is TGTGCCAGCAGTTCGGGATCATATCAGCCCCAGCATTTT. It codes for CASSSGSYQPQHF.

The gene calls are TRBV7-9 and TRBJ2-3; 7 bases agree with TRBD2. Germline CDR1 is SEHNR and CDR2 is FQNEAQ (reference sequence). The CDR3 has 17 amino acids. With 3 bases clipped from V and 0 bases from J, the junction kept 9 bases outside the gene matches. Here the CDR3 DNA reads TGTGCCAGCAGCTTCAACGGGCTAGCGGAAAGCACAGATACGCAGTATTTT. This translates into CASSFNGLAESTDTQYF. The full variable domain, its missing parts supplied by reference TRBV7-9 and TRBJ2-3, is DTGVSQNPRHKITKRGQNVTFRCDPISEHNRLYWYRQTLGQGPEFLTYFQNEAQLEKSRLLSDRFSAERPKGSFSTLEIQRTEQGDSAMYLCASSFNGLAESTDTQYFGPGTRLTVL.

The chain recombines TRBV19 with TRBJ2-5; 7 bases line up with TRBD1. V gave up 1 base and J gave up 6 bases; unmatched junction bases: 2. CDR1 is LNHDA and CDR2 is SQIVND in the germline V gene (reference sequence). The CDR3 sequence is 13 residues long. CDR3 sequence reads: CASSIGQGQTQYF. The CDR3 DNA is TGTGCCAGTAGTATAGGACAGGGTCAGACCCAGTACTTC.